This T cell receptor beta chain was profiled in a study of blood T cell repertoires in COVID-19. Study-level information: The United States, Italy and Spain were the sources of the acute and convalescent COVID-19 samples. PBMCs, B-cell-depleted T cells, or T cells were the source of the cDNA or gDNA that made up the material.

Looked up from germline, CDR1 is SGHTA and CDR2 is FQGNSA. V shed 5 bases, J shed 8 bases, and the junction held 9 bases outside the gene matches. The CDR3 extends over 14 amino acids. Profiled with immunoSEQ multiplex PCR; TCRdb holds only in-frame clones, not every one. The sample holds some 200,000 clones; less than 90% are singletons and the top ten take roughly 2.7%. Individuals aged about 18 to 89 years were recruited from 24 US areas. Participant reports of clinical history set cohort assignment. V and J are TRBV7-2 and TRBJ2-1; 7 bases agree with TRBD2. Specimen: PBMCs or T cells enriched from blood (not recorded which). The origin of this receptor is a woman aged 25 to 45 who had recovered from COVID-19. The CDR3 loop is CASSRTSLEDEQFF. CDR3 DNA: TGTGCCAGCAGCCGGACTAGTTTGGAGGATGAGCAGTTCTTC.